What follows is one TCR beta chain and its context. This sample is drawn from a study of blood T cell repertoires in COVID-19. Sequencing used immunoSEQ multiplex PCR; TCRdb keeps in-frame clones, though not all of them. This table has about 150,000 clones, 84% appearing once. Germline CDR1 is MGHRA and CDR2 is YSYEKL. Trimming left V 2 bases short and J 10 bases short, with 9 bases between. This CDR3 comprises 12 residues. The gene calls are TRBV4-1 and TRBJ2-1; TRBD1 might be the D (6 bases). What was sequenced was PBMCs or T cells enriched from blood (not recorded which). This TCR was recovered from a woman in her forties or fifties who had been exposed to COVID-19. CDR3 sequence (DNA): TGCGCCAGCAGCCAATCGGACAGCGAGCAGTTCTTC. Translation: CASSQSDSEQFF.